The clone carrying this TCR beta chain was counted ten times or more. Its antigen remains unknown. The CDR3 has 14 amino acids. V gave up 4 bases and J gave up 0 bases, with 4 bases separating them. Germline loops: CDR1 SEHNR, CDR2 FQNEAQ (reference sequence). Through Arm-PCR of CDR3 regions and iRepertoire HTBI primers, TCR beta libraries were built. MiXCR, applied by TCRdb to the multiplex PCR reads, yields one record per CDR3 protein. This table holds under 300,000 distinct CDR3 sequences, around 20% found once. Time point indicated: newly diagnosed GD, antithyroid drugs for less than 3 months. The TCR library was prepared using RNA isolated from PBMCs. This specimen comes from a study of regulatory T cells in long-lasting Graves disease. The study, taken as a whole, reports: TRBV28, TRBJ1-2 and TRBJ2-5 were segments that persistent disease favored. Persistent patients had a count of shared public clonotypes (more than 2,500) that exceeded that of new patients (approximately 1,000). Small sample size may have lowered accuracy.

Sequencing was performed on peripheral blood mononuclear cells (PBMCs), taken at new diagnosis, from a patient treated with antithyroid drugs. The receptor comes from a female donor with Graves disease. The chain links TRBV7-9 to TRBJ2-6; no reliable D call. The CDR3 sequence is CASSSGSGANVLTF. In DNA form, the CDR3 reads TGTGCCAGCAGCTCCGGCTCTGGGGCCAACGTCCTGACTTTC.